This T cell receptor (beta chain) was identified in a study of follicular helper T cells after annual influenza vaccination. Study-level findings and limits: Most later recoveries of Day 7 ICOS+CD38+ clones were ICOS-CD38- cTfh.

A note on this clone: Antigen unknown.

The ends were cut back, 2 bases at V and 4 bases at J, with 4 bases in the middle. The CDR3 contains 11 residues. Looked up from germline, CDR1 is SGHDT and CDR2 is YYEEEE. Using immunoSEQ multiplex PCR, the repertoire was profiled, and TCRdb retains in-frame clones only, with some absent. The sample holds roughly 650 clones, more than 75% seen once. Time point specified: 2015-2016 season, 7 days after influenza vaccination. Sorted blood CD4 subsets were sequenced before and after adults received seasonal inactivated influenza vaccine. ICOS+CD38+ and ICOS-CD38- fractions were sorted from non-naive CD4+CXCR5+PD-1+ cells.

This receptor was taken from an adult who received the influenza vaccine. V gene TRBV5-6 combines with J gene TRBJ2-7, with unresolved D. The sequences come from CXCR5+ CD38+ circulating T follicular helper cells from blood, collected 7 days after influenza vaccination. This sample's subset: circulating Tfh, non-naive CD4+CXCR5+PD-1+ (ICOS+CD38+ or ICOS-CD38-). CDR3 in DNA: TGTGCCAGCAGCTTAAGATACGAGCAGTACTTC. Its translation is CASSLRYEQYF.